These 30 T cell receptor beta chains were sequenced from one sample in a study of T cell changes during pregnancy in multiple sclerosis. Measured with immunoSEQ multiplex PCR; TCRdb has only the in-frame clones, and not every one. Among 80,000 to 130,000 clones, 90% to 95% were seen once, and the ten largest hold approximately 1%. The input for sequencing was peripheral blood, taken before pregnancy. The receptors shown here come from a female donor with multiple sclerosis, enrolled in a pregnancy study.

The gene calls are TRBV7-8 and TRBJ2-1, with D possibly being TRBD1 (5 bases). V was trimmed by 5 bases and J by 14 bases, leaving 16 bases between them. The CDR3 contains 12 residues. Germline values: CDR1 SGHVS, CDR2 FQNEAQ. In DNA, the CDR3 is TGTGCCAGCAGCCCGGACATTGAAGTGAAGTTCTTC. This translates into CASSPDIEVKFF.

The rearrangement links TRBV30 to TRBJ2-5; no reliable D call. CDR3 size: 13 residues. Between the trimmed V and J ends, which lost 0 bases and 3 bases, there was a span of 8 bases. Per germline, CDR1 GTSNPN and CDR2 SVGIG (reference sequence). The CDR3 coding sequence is TGTGCCTGGAGTGTACTGGCGGAAGAGACCCAGTACTTC. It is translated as CAWSVLAEETQYF.

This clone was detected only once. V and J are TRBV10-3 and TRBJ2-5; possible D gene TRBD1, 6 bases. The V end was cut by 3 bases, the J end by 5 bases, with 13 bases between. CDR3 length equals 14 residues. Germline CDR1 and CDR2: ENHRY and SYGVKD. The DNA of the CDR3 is TGTGCCATCAGTGAAGGGGGACGGGCGGAGACCCAGTACTTC. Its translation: CAISEGGRAETQYF.

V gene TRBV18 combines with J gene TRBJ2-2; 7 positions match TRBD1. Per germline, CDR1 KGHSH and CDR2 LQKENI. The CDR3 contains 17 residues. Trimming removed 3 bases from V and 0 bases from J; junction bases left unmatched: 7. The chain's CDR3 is CASSPIDRVANTGELFF. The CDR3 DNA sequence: TGTGCCAGCTCACCTATTGACAGGGTCGCGAACACCGGGGAGCTGTTTTTT.

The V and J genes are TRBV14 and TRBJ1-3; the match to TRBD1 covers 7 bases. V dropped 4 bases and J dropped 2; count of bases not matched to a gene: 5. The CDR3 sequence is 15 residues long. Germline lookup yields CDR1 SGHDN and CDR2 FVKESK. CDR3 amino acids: CASSLIGTAGNTIYF. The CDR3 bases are TGTGCCAGCAGCCTCATCGGGACAGCTGGAAACACCATATATTTT.

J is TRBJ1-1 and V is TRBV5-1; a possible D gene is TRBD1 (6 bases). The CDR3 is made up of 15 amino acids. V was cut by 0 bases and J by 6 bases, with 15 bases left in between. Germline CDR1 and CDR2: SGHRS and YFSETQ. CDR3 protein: CASSLGWGGGAEAFF. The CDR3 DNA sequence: TGCGCCAGCAGCTTGGGGTGGGGGGGCGGCGCTGAAGCTTTCTTT.

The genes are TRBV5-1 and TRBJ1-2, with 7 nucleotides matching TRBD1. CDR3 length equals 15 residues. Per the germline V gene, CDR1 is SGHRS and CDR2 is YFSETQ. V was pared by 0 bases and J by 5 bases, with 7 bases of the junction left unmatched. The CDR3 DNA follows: TGCGCCAGCAGCTTGGCCTGGGACAGCTTGTATGGCTACACCTTC. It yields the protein CASSLAWDSLYGYTF.

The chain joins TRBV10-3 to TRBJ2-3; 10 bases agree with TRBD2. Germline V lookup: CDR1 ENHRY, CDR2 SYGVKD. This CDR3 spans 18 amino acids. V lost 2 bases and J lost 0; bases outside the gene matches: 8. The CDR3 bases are TGTGCCATCAGTGAGCGTCTAGCGGGAGAGAAGAGCACAGATACGCAGTATTTT. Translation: CAISERLAGEKSTDTQYF.

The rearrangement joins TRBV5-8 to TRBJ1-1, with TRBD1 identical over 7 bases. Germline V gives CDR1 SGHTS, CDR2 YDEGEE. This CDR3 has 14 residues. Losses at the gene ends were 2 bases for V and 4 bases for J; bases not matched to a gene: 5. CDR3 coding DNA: TGTGCCAGCAGCTTACAAGGGGGCCGCACTGAAGCTTTCTTT. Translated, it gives CASSLQGGRTEAFF.

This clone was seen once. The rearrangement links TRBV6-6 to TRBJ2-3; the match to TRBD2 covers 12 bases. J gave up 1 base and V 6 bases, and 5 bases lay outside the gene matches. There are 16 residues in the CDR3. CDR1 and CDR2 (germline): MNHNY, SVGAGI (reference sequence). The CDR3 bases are TGTGCCAGCAGCAGTAGACTAGCGGGAGGCACAGATACGCAGTATTTT. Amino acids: CASSSRLAGGTDTQYF.

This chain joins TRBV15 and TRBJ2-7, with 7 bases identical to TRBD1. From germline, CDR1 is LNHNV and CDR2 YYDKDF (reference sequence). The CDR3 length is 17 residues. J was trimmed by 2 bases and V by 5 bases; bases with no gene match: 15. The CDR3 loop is CATSGSSGTVVTYEQYF. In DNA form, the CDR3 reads TGTGCCACCAGCGGGAGCTCCGGGACAGTGGTAACCTACGAGCAGTACTTC. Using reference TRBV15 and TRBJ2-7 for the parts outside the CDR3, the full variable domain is DAMVIQNPRYQVTQFGKPVTLSCSQTLNHNVMYWYQQKSSQAPKLLFHYYDKDFNNEADTPDNFQSRRPNTSFCFLDIRSPGLGDTAMYLCATSGSSGTVVTYEQYFGPGTRLTVT.

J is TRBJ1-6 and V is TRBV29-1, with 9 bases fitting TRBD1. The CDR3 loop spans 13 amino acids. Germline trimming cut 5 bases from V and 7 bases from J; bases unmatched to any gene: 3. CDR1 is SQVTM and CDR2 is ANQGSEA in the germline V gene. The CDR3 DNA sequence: TGCAGCGTTTCAGGACAGGGGAATTCACCCCTCCACTTT. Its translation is CSVSGQGNSPLHF.

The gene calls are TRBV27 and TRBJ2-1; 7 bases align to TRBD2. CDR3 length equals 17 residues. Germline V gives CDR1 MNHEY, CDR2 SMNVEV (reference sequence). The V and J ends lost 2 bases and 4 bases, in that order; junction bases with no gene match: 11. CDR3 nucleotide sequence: TGTGCCAGCAGTTTAAGAAGCGGGGTTGGGGGTTACAATGAGCAGTTCTTC. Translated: CASSLRSGVGGYNEQFF.

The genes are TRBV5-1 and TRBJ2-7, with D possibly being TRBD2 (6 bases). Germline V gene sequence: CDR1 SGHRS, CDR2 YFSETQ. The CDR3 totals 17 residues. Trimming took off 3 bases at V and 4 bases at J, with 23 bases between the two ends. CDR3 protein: CASSSGLLGGSLYEQYF. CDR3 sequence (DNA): TGCGCCAGCAGCTCAGGGCTTTTGGGGGGTTCCCTTTACGAGCAGTACTTC.

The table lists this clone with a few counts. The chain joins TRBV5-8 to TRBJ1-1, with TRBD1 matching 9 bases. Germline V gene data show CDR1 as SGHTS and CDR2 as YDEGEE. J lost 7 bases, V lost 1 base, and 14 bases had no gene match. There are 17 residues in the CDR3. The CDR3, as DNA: TGTGCCAGCAGCTTGAACGCCAGGGGGACAGGGACGGATGAAGCTTTCTTT. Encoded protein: CASSLNARGTGTDEAFF.

DNA of the CDR3: TGCAGCGTAGTTAGGACAGACAACTATGGCTACACCTTC. This translates into CSVVRTDNYGYTF. The chain employs TRBV29-1 and TRBJ1-2, with D perhaps matching TRBD1 (6 bases). Germline V gives CDR1 SQVTM, CDR2 ANQGSEA. V was pared by 6 bases and J by 2 bases, with 13 bases between. There are 13 residues in the CDR3.

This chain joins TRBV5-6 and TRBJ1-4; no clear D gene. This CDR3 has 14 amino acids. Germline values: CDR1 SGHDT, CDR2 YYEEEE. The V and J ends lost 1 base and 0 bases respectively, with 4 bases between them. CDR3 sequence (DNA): TGTGCCAGCAGCTTGAGAGCAACTAATGAAAAACTGTTTTTT. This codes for CASSLRATNEKLFF.

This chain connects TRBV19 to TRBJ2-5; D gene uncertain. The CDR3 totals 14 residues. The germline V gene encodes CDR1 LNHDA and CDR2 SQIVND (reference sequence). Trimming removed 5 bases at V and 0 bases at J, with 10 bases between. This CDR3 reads CASSEAQYQETQYF. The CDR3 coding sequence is TGTGCCAGTAGTGAGGCCCAGTACCAAGAGACCCAGTACTTC.

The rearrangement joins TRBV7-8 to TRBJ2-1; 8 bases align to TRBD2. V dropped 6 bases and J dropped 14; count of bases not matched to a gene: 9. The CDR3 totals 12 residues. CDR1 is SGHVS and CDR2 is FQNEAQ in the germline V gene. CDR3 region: CASRRRAGVEFF. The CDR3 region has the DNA TGTGCCAGCAGAAGGAGAGCGGGAGTGGAGTTCTTC.

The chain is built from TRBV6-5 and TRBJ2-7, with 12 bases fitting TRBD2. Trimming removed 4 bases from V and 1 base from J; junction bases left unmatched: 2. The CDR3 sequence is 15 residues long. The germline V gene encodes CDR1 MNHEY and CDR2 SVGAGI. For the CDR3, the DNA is TGTGCCAGCAGTTCACTAGCGGGAGGATCCTACGAGCAGTACTTC. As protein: CASSSLAGGSYEQYF.

The CDR3 DNA reads as TGTGCCAGCAGCCGGACTAGCGGGAGAGGCGAGCAGTACTTC. This translates into CASSRTSGRGEQYF. The chain has TRBV7-9 and TRBJ2-7; 13 bases line up with TRBD2. The germline CDR1 and CDR2 sequences are SEHNR and FQNEAQ (reference sequence). Losses at the gene ends were 5 bases for V and 6 bases for J; bases not matched to a gene: 4. The CDR3 sequence is 14 residues long.

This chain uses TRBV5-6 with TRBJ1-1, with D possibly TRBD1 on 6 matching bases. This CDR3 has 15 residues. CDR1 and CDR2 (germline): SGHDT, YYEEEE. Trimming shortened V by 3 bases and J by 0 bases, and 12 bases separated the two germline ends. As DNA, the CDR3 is TGTGCCAGCAGCTCGGGACACCCTATGAACACTGAAGCTTTCTTT. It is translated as CASSSGHPMNTEAFF.

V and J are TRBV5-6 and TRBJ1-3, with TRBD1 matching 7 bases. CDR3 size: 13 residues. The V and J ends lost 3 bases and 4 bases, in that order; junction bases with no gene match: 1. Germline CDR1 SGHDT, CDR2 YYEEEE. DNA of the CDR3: TGTGCCAGCAGCTCGGACAGGGGAAACACCATATATTTT. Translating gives CASSSDRGNTIYF.

Here the CDR3 DNA reads TGCAGCGTTGAGGGGGGGACTAGCGGGACCTACAATGAGCAGTTCTTC. It is translated as CSVEGGTSGTYNEQFF. The chain has TRBV29-1 and TRBJ2-1, with TRBD2 matching over 13 bases. This CDR3 comprises 16 residues. Germline V gene sequence: CDR1 SQVTM, CDR2 ANQGSEA. The V gene end was trimmed by 3 bases and the J gene end by 2 bases; junction bases not matched to a gene: 4.

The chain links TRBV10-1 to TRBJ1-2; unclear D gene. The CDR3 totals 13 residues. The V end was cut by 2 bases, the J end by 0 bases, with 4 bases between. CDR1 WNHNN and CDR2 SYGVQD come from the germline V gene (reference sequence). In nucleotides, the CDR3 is TGCGCCAGCAGTGAGGAGGCTAACTATGGCTACACCTTC. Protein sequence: CASSEEANYGYTF.

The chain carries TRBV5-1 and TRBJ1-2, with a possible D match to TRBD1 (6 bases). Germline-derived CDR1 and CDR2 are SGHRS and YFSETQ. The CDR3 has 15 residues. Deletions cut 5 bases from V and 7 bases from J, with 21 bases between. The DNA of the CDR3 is TGCGCCAGCAGTCTTAGCACAGGGCGATCGAGTGGCTACACCTTC. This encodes CASSLSTGRSSGYTF.

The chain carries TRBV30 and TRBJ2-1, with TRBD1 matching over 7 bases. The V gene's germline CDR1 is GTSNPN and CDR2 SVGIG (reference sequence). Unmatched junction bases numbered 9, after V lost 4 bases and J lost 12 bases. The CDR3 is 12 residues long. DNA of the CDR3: TGTGCCTGGATGGGACAGCCAGGCATGCAGTTCTTC. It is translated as CAWMGQPGMQFF.

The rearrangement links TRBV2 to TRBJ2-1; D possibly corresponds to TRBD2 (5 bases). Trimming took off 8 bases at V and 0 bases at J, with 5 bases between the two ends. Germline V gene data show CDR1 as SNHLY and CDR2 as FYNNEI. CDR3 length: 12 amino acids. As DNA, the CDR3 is TGTGCCAGCGGGAGCTCCTACAATGAGCAGTTCTTC. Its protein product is CASGSSYNEQFF.

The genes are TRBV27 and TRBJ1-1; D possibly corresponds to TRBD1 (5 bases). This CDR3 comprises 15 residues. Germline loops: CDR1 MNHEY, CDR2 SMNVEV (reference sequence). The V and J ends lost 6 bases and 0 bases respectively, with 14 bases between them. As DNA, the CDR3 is TGTGCCAGCAGGATTACCGGGGGGATGAACACTGAAGCTTTCTTT. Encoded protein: CASRITGGMNTEAFF.

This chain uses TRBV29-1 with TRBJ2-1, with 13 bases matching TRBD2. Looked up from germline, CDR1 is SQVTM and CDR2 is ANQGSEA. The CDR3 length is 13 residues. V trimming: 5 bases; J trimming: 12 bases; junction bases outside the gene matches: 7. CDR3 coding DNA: TGCAGCGTTCCGGGACTAGCGGGGTGGGGGCAGTTCTTC. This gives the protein CSVPGLAGWGQFF.